This record covers a single T cell receptor (beta chain). Original handling: Estimated nucleated cell counts came from reference gene primer amplification. Data came from immunoSEQ multiplex PCR; TCRdb stores just in-frame clones and leaves some out. V, J and clone size are taken as reported in that table, and D and trimming were inferred from the DNA itself. The sample shows approximately 120,000 clones, around 80% of them seen only once. These data originate in a study of blood T cell repertoires in COVID-19. For the study at large: Samples of COVID-19 (acute and convalescent) were obtained from the United States, Italy and Spain. PBMCs, B-cell-depleted T cells, or T cells were the source of the cDNA or gDNA that made up the material.

Germline CDR1 reads ENHRY; CDR2 reads SYGVKD. The CDR3 spans 11 residues. V shed 7 bases and J shed 5 bases, with 5 bases lying between them. The sequence was collected from a woman over 75 with active or convalescent COVID-19. Sequences were obtained from peripheral blood. This chain joins TRBV10-3 and TRBJ2-2; D not certain. As DNA, the CDR3 is TGTGCCATCACGGGTACCGGGGAGCTGTTTTTT. It is translated as CAITGTGELFF.